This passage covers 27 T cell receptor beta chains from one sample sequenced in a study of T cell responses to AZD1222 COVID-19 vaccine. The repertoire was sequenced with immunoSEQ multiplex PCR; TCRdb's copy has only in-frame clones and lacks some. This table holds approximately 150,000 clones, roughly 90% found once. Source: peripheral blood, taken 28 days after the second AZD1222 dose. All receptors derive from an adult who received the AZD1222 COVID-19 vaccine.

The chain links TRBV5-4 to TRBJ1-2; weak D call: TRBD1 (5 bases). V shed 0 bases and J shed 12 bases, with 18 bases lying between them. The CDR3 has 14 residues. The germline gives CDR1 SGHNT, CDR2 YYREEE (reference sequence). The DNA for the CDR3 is TGTGCCAGCAGCTTGGATTGGGGCAGTATAAGGGACACCTTC. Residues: CASSLDWGSIRDTF.

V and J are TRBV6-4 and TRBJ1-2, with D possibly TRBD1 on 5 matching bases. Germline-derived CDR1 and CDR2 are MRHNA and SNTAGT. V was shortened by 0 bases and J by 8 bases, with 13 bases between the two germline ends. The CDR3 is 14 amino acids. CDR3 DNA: TGTGCCAGCAGTGACTCGGACGGGGCGGAGGGCTACACCTTC. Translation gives CASSDSDGAEGYTF.

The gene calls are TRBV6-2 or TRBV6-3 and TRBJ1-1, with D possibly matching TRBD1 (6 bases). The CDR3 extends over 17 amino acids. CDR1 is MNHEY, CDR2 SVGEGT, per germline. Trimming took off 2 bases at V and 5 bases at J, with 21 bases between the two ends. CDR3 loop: CASSYTQGQRVGTEAFF. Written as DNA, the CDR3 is TGTGCCAGCAGTTACACGCAAGGACAGAGAGTAGGAACTGAAGCTTTCTTT.

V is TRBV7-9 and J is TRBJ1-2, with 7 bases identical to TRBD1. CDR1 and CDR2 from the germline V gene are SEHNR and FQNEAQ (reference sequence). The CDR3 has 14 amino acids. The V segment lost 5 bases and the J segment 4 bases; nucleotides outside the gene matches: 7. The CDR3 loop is CASSPGQRSYGYTF. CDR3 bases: TGTGCCAGCAGCCCGGGACAGAGGTCCTATGGCTACACCTTC.

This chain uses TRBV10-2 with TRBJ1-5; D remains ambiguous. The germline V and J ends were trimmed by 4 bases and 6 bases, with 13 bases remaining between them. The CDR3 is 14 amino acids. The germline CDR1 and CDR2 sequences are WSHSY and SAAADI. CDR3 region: CASSGSTRRQPQHF. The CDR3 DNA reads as TGCGCCAGCAGTGGGAGTACACGCCGTCAGCCCCAGCATTTT.

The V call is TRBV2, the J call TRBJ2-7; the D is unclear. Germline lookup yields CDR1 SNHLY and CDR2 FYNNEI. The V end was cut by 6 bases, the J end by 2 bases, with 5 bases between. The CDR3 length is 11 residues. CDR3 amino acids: CASSPTYEQYF. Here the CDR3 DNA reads TGTGCCAGCAGCCCCACCTACGAGCAGTACTTC.

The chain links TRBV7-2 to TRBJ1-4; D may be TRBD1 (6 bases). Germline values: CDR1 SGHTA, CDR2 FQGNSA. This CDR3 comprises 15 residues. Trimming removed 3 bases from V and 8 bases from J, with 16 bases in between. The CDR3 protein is CASSLGGPRGEKLFF. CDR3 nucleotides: TGTGCCAGCAGCTTGGGGGGCCCCAGGGGAGAAAAACTGTTTTTT.

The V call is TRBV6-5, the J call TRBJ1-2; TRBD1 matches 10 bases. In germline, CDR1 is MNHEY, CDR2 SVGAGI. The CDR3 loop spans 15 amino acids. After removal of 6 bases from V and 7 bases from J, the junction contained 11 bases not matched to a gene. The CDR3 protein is CASRTGGASLLGYTF. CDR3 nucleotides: TGTGCCAGCAGGACAGGGGGCGCGTCTCTCCTTGGCTACACCTTC.

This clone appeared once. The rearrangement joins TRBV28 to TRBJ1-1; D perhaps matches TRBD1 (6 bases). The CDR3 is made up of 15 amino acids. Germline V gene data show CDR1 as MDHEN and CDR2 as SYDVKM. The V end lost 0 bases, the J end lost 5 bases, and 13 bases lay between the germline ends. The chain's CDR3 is CASSLWDRVWTEAFF. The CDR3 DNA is TGTGCCAGCAGTTTATGGGACAGAGTGTGGACTGAAGCTTTCTTT. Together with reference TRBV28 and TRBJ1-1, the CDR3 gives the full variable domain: DVKVTQSSRYLVKRTGEKVFLECVQDMDHENMFWYRQDPGLGLRLIYFSYDVKMKEKGDIPEGYSVSREKKERFSLILESASTNQTSMYLCASSLWDRVWTEAFFGQGTRLTVV.

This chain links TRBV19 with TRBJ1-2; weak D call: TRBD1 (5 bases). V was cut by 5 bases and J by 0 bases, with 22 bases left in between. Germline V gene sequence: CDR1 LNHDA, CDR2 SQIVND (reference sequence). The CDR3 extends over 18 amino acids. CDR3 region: CASSRHSSGGQANYGYTF. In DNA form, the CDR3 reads TGTGCCAGTAGTCGACATTCGTCGGGGGGTCAAGCTAACTATGGCTACACCTTC.

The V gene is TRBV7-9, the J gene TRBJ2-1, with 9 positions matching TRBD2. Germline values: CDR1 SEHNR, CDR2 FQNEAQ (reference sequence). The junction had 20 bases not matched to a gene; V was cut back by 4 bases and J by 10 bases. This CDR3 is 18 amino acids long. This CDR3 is CASSSSRLAGYIRGEQFF. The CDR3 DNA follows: TGTGCCAGCAGCTCCTCGCGGCTAGCGGGATACATAAGGGGGGAGCAGTTCTTC. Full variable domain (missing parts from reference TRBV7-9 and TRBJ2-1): DTGVSQNPRHKITKRGQNVTFRCDPISEHNRLYWYRQTLGQGPEFLTYFQNEAQLEKSRLLSDRFSAERPKGSFSTLEIQRTEQGDSAMYLCASSSSRLAGYIRGEQFFGPGTRLTVL.

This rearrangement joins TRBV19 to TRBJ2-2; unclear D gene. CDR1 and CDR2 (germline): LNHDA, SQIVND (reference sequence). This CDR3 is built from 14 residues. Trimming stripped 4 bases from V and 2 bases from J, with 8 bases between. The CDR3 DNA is TGTGCCAGTAGTACTGGATACAACACCGGGGAGCTGTTTTTT. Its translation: CASSTGYNTGELFF.

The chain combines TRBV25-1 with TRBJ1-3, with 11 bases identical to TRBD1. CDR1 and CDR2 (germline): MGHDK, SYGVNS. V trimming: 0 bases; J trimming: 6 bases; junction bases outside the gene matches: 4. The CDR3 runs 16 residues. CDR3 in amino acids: CASSEYSGQGENTIYF. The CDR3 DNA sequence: TGTGCCAGCAGTGAATACTCGGGACAGGGGGAAAACACCATATATTTT. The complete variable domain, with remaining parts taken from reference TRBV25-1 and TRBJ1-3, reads EADIYQTPRYLVIGTGKKITLECSQTMGHDKMYWYQQDPGMELHLIHYSYGVNSTEKGDLSSESTVSRIRTEHFPLTLESARPSHTSQYLCASSEYSGQGENTIYFGEGSWLTVV.

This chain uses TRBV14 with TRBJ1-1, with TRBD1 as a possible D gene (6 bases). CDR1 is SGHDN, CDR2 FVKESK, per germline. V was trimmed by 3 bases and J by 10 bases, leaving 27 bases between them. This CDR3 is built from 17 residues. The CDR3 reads CASSQGASWGSLEGAFF. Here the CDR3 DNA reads TGTGCCAGCAGCCAGGGGGCCTCGTGGGGGAGCCTGGAAGGAGCTTTCTTT.

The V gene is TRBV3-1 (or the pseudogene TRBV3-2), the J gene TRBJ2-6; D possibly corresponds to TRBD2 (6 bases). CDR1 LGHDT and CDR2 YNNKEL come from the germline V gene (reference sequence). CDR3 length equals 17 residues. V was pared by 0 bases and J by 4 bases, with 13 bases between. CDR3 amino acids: CASSQDSSGVGANVLTF. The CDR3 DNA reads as TGTGCCAGCAGCCAAGATAGTTCGGGGGTAGGGGCCAACGTCCTGACTTTC.

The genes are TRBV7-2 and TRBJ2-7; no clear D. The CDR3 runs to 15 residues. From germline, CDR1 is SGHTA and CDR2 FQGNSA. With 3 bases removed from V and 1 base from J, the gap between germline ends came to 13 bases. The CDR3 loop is CASSFNPLGSYEQYF. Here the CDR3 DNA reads TGTGCCAGCAGCTTTAATCCTCTAGGATCCTACGAGCAGTACTTC.

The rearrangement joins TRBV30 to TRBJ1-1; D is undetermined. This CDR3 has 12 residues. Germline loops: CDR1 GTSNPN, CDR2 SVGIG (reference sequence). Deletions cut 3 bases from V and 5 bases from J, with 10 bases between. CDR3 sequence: CAWSKPGTEAFF. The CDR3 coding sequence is TGTGCCTGGAGCAAACCGGGGACTGAAGCTTTCTTT.

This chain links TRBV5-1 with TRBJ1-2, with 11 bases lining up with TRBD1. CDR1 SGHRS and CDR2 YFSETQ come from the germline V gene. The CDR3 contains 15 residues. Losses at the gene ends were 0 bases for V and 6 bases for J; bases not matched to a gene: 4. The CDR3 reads CASSLDGDRGDGYTF. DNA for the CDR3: TGCGCCAGCAGCTTGGACGGGGACAGGGGGGATGGCTACACCTTC.

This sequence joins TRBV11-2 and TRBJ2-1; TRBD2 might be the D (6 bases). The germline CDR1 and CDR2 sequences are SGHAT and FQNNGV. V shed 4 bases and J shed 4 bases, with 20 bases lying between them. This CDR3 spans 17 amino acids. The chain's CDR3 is CASSSIDGSPIYNEQFF. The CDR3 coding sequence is TGTGCCAGCAGCTCAATCGACGGGAGCCCAATTTACAATGAGCAGTTCTTC.

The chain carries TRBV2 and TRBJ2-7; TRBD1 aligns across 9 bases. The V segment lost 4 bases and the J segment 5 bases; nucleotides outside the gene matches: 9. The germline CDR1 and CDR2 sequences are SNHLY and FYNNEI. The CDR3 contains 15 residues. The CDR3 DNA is TGTGCCAGCAGTGGGTTCGGACAGGGGTCTCACGAGCAGTACTTC. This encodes CASSGFGQGSHEQYF.

The CDR3 sequence: CASSIVTGGGNQPQHF. The CDR3 DNA reads as TGTGCCAGTAGTATCGTAACAGGGGGAGGGAATCAGCCCCAGCATTTT. This chain uses TRBV19 with TRBJ1-5, with 8 nucleotides matching TRBD1. The J segment lost 4 bases and the V segment lost 3 bases, leaving 8 bases of the junction unmatched. CDR1 LNHDA and CDR2 SQIVND come from the germline V gene (reference sequence). The CDR3 is 16 residues long.

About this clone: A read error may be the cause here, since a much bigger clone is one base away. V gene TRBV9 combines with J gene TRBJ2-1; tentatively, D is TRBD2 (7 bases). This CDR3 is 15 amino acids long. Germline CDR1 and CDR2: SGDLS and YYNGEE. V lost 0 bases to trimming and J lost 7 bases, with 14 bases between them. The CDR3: CASSVEGGPGNEQFF. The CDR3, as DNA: TGTGCCAGCAGCGTAGAGGGGGGGCCGGGGAATGAGCAGTTCTTC. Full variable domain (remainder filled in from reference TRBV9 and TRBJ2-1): DSGVTQTPKHLITATGQRVTLRCSPRSGDLSVYWYQQSLDQGLQFLIQYYNGEERAKGNILERFSAQQFPDLHSELNLSSLELGDSALYFCASSVEGGPGNEQFFGPGTRLTVL.

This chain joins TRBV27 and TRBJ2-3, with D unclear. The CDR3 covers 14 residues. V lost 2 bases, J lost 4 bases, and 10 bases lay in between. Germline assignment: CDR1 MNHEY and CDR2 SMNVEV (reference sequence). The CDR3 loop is CASSLGLRADTQYF. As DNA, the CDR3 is TGTGCCAGCAGTTTAGGATTGCGCGCAGATACGCAGTATTTT.

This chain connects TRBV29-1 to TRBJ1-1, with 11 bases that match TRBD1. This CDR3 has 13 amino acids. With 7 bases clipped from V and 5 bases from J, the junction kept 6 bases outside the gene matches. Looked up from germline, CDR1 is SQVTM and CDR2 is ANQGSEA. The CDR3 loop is CSGEGQGETEAFF. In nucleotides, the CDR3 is TGCAGCGGCGAGGGACAGGGGGAGACTGAAGCTTTCTTT.

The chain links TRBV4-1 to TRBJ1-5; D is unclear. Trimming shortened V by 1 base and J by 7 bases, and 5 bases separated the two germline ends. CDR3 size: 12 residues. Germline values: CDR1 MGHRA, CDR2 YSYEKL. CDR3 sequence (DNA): TGCGCCAGCAGCCAAGTAGGCCAGCCCCAGCATTTT. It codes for CASSQVGQPQHF.

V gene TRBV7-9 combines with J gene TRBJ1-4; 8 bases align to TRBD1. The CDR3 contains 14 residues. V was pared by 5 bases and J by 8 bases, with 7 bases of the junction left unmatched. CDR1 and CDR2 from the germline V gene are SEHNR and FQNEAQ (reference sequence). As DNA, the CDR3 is TGTGCCAGCAGCCGAGACAGGGGAGGAGAAAAACTGTTTTTT. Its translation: CASSRDRGGEKLFF.

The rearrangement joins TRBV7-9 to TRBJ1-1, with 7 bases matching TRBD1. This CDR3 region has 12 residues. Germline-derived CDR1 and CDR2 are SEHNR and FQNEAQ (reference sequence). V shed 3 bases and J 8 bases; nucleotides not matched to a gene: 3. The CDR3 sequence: CASSFGQAEAFF. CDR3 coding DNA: TGTGCCAGCAGCTTCGGACAGGCAGAAGCTTTCTTT.